Following are 8 T cell receptor beta chains from one sample sequenced in a study of blood T cell repertoires in COVID-19. Libraries were prepared by immunoSEQ multiplex PCR; TCRdb keeps only in-frame clonotypes and omits some of them. The data contain about 150,000 clones, approximately 80% of them seen just once; the ten biggest clones take up 0.5% to 0.65%. The sample comprised peripheral blood. The receptor set was obtained from a man in his 60s with acute or convalescent COVID-19.

This chain joins TRBV14 and TRBJ2-1; 10 positions match TRBD2. J lost 5 bases, V lost 4 bases, and 11 bases had no gene match. Germline V gene sequence: CDR1 SGHDN, CDR2 FVKESK. The CDR3 covers 17 residues. The CDR3 loop reads CASSRGSLAGNNNEQFF. The CDR3 nucleotides are TGTGCCAGCAGCCGCGGATCACTAGCGGGAAACAACAATGAGCAGTTCTTC.

The chain joins TRBV13 to TRBJ2-1, with a weak D call TRBD2 (9 bases). The CDR3 is made up of 16 amino acids. The V gene lost 5 bases and the J gene lost 5 bases, with 19 bases spanning the gap. The germline gives CDR1 PRHDT, CDR2 FYEKMQ (reference sequence). The CDR3 loop is CASSAGGDRFNNEQFF. The DNA for the CDR3 is TGTGCCAGCAGCGCGGGGGGGGACAGGTTCAACAATGAGCAGTTCTTC. Full variable domain (remainder filled in from reference TRBV13 and TRBJ2-1): AAGVIQSPRHLIKEKRETATLKCYPIPRHDTVYWYQQGPGQDPQFLISFYEKMQSDKGSIPDRFSAQQFSDYHSELNMSSLELGDSALYFCASSAGGDRFNNEQFFGPGTRLTVL.

This clone came up a few times. This CDR3 is also generated by other DNA sequences in the sample. This chain links TRBV7-9 with TRBJ2-7; 9 bases match TRBD1. The germline CDR1 and CDR2 sequences are SEHNR and FQNEAQ (reference sequence). V was pared by 4 bases and J by 7 bases, with 8 bases of the junction left unmatched. CDR3 length equals 14 residues. This CDR3 is CASSSLQGAGEQYF. The CDR3 DNA reads as TGTGCCAGCAGCTCCTTACAGGGGGCGGGGGAGCAGTACTTC.

The chain uses TRBV23-1 and TRBJ2-3; 11 nucleotides line up with TRBD2. TRBV23-1 is known as an ORF, though its function is uncertain. This CDR3 comprises 15 residues. J lost 3 bases, V lost 7 bases, and 6 bases had no gene match. The CDR3 reads CASNCSGGATDTQYF. Here the CDR3 DNA reads TGCGCCAGCAACTGTAGCGGGGGGGCTACAGATACGCAGTATTTT.

In this sample, this clone turned up a few times. V usage is TRBV5-1 and J usage is TRBJ2-2; TRBD1 might be the D (5 bases). The germline CDR1 and CDR2 sequences are SGHRS and YFSETQ. Trimming removed 0 bases from V and 3 bases from J, with 9 bases in between. The CDR3 is made up of 15 amino acids. Here the CDR3 reads CASSLDRSYTGELFF. The CDR3 DNA sequence: TGCGCCAGCAGCTTGGACAGGTCCTACACCGGGGAGCTGTTTTTT.

This clone was seen once. The J gene is TRBJ1-2, the V gene TRBV6-5, with 9 bases matching TRBD1. The CDR3 is 13 residues long. Germline CDR1 and CDR2: MNHEY and SVGAGI. V gave up 5 bases and J gave up 8 bases; unmatched junction bases: 6. As DNA, the CDR3 is TGTGCCAGCAGTACCACCACAGGGGGCGGCTACACCTTC. Protein: CASSTTTGGGYTF.

The genes are TRBV7-3 and TRBJ1-6; D not resolved. V gave up 5 bases and J gave up 6 bases, with 8 bases separating them. The CDR3 covers 13 residues. The V gene's germline CDR1 is SGHTA and CDR2 FQGTGA. CDR3 DNA: TGTGCCAGCAGCGCGACGGGTAATTCACCCCTCCACTTT. It encodes CASSATGNSPLHF.

This chain connects TRBV6-6 to TRBJ2-1; a possible D gene is TRBD1 (7 bases). Trimming left V 10 bases short and J 5 bases short, with 15 bases between. This CDR3 comprises 13 residues. Germline-derived CDR1 and CDR2 are MNHNY and SVGAGI (reference sequence). CDR3 sequence: CATSRGENNEQFF. In DNA, the CDR3 is TGTGCCACCTCCAGGGGGGAAAACAATGAGCAGTTCTTC.